The clone carrying this T cell receptor (beta chain) was recorded at least ten times. Its specificity is unknown. The CDR3 is 11 amino acids. Germline assignment: CDR1 DFQATT and CDR2 SNEGSKA (reference sequence). Between the trimmed V and J ends, which lost 6 bases and 2 bases, there was a span of 8 bases. These data come from a study of T cells in Graves' hyperthyroidism and ophthalmopathy. Study-wide findings and caveats: For ophthalmopathy, model prediction preceded onset by a median about 6.2 months.

Exclusion of patients followed from uncontrolled infection, other autoimmune disease, pregnancy or lactation. This blood was taken when hyperthyroidism was first diagnosed, before any ophthalmopathy symptoms existed. RNA transcripts gave rise to amplified TCR beta CDR3 regions. First-round RT-PCR of the TCR CDR3 relied on the HTBI primer set. TCRdb used MiXCR to reprocess the multiplex PCR reads, holding one entry per CDR3 protein. The sample lists a few hundred thousand distinct CDR3 sequences; roughly 13% were seen once. Sequencing input: blood. This chain uses TRBV20-1 with TRBJ2-7, with a tentative D call TRBD1 (6 bases). This sequence was found in a woman between 25 and 40 years old with Graves' hyperthyroidism that later progressed to Graves' ophthalmopathy. The CDR3 DNA reads as TGCAGTGCGGGGGCAGCCTACGAGCAGTACTTC. Its protein product is CSAGAAYEQYF.